These 31 T cell receptor beta chains were all obtained from the same sample, sequenced in a study of CD8+ T cells in alopecia areata. Treatment in this sample: oral pan-JAK inhibitor, 5-10 mg twice daily. Investigators isolated RNA and reverse transcribed it into cDNA to act as the sequencing template. Some clones are missing from TCRdb's copy, which holds only in-frame ones; the method was immunoSEQ multiplex PCR. Of about 300,000 clones in the sample, roughly 60% were seen once. This specimen consisted of CD4+ T cells sorted from blood, obtained at week 24, from a patient treated with tofacitinib. These receptors were collected from a human donor with alopecia areata.

This clone appeared a few times. V usage is TRBV5-4 and J usage is TRBJ1-2, with D perhaps TRBD1 (5 bases). CDR1 and CDR2 (germline): SGHNT, YYREEE (reference sequence). This CDR3 is 14 amino acids long. Deletions cut 9 bases from V and 2 bases from J, with 17 bases between. The DNA for the CDR3 is TGTGCCACTTACCGCGGGACGGAAAACTATGGCTACACCTTC. Amino acid sequence: CATYRGTENYGYTF.

The chain combines TRBV7-3 with TRBJ2-5; TRBD1 matches at 9 bases. Germline CDR1 and CDR2: SGHTA and FQGTGA. The J segment lost 5 bases and the V segment lost 5 bases, leaving 12 bases of the junction unmatched. CDR3 length equals 16 residues. CDR3 sequence (DNA): TGTGCCAGCAGCCTGGGACAGGGCTTTACTGGGGAGACCCAGTACTTC. Its protein product is CASSLGQGFTGETQYF.

The V call is TRBV13, the J call TRBJ2-4; possible D gene TRBD2, 7 bases. V lost 1 base and J lost 2, with 9 bases in between. This CDR3 has 15 amino acids. The germline CDR1 and CDR2 sequences are PRHDT and FYEKMQ (reference sequence). CDR3 sequence (DNA): TGTGCCAGCAGCTTAGTCGGGGGGCCCAAAAACATTCAGTACTTC. The encoded protein is CASSLVGGPKNIQYF. Combining the CDR3 with reference TRBV13 and TRBJ2-4 gives the whole variable domain AAGVIQSPRHLIKEKRETATLKCYPIPRHDTVYWYQQGPGQDPQFLISFYEKMQSDKGSIPDRFSAQQFSDYHSELNMSSLELGDSALYFCASSLVGGPKNIQYFGAGTRLSVL.

The genes are TRBV30 and TRBJ1-1, with 9 bases fitting TRBD1. V lost 3 bases and J lost 4; bases outside the gene matches: 6. CDR1 is GTSNPN and CDR2 is SVGIG in the germline V gene (reference sequence). The CDR3 spans 14 residues. The CDR3 here is CAWSPGTGSTEAFF. The DNA of the CDR3 is TGTGCCTGGAGCCCCGGGACAGGGAGCACTGAAGCTTTCTTT.

The chain has TRBV6-5 and TRBJ1-2; a weak D match, TRBD1 (5 bases). The CDR3 loop spans 16 amino acids. The germline gives CDR1 MNHEY, CDR2 SVGAGI. Trimming stripped 2 bases from V and 0 bases from J, with 13 bases between. DNA of the CDR3: TGTGCCAGCAGTTACGCCAGGGCCCTTACTAACTATGGCTACACCTTC. Protein: CASSYARALTNYGYTF.

This clone was counted a few times. The chain joins TRBV5-1 to TRBJ1-2; D not resolved. Trimming took off 3 bases at V and 2 bases at J, with 8 bases between the two ends. This CDR3 comprises 13 residues. Germline V CDR1 and CDR2: SGHRS, YFSETQ. The CDR3 coding sequence is TGCGCCAGCAGCTCTGACGGAAACTATGGCTACACCTTC. Encoded protein: CASSSDGNYGYTF.

About this clone itself: In the same sample, other DNA sequences code for this CDR3. J is TRBJ1-5 and V is TRBV7-2, with D tentatively TRBD1 (6 bases). Per germline, CDR1 SGHTA and CDR2 FQGNSA. V shed 3 bases and J shed 4 bases, with 10 bases lying between them. This CDR3 spans 14 amino acids. The CDR3 region is CASSFGQGNQPQHF. CDR3 DNA sequence: TGTGCCAGCAGCTTCGGGCAGGGGAATCAGCCCCAGCATTTT.

The V and J genes are TRBV9 and TRBJ1-4; D perhaps matches TRBD1 (6 bases). Germline V gene sequence: CDR1 SGDLS, CDR2 YYNGEE. Trimming stripped 10 bases from V and 8 bases from J, with 21 bases between. The CDR3 runs 14 residues. CDR3 region: CAPRNWGHREKLFF. For the CDR3, the DNA is TGTGCCCCCAGGAATTGGGGGCATAGAGAAAAACTGTTTTTT.

The genes are TRBV4-1 and TRBJ1-2, with a tentative D call TRBD1 (6 bases). Germline V CDR1 and CDR2: MGHRA, YSYEKL. V lost 6 bases and J 2 bases, leaving 13 bases between the germline ends. CDR3 size: 14 residues. The CDR3 coding sequence is TGCGCCAGCAGGAGAGGAGGGGGGAACTATGGCTACACCTTC. This translates into CASRRGGGNYGYTF.

This clone was counted only a few times. The chain carries TRBV5-4 and TRBJ2-1, with D perhaps TRBD1 (7 bases). Germline CDR1 SGHNT, CDR2 YYREEE (reference sequence). The CDR3 has 17 residues. V was trimmed by 2 bases and J by 5 bases, leaving 20 bases between them. The CDR3 region has the DNA TGTGCCAGCAGCTTACTGGTGGCGGGAAGGGGGCACAATGAGCAGTTCTTC. Its protein product is CASSLLVAGRGHNEQFF.

This CDR3 reads CAWIERGNTIYF. The CDR3 region has the DNA TGTGCCTGGATTGAGCGGGGAAACACCATATATTTT. The rearrangement uses TRBV30 and TRBJ1-3; D uncertain. V lost 4 bases to trimming and J lost 4 bases, with 8 bases between them. Germline CDR1 is GTSNPN and CDR2 is SVGIG (reference sequence). The CDR3 has 12 amino acids.

The chain employs TRBV23-1 and TRBJ2-1; no firm D call. TRBV23-1 is reported as an ORF; its role is uncertain. With 4 bases removed from V and 8 bases from J, the gap between germline ends came to 21 bases. This CDR3 is built from 16 residues. The CDR3 DNA reads TGCGCCAGCAGTCTCCCCGAAGATCGCCTGGGTGATGAGCAGTTCTTC. This encodes CASSLPEDRLGDEQFF.

This clone was detected only a few times. The rearrangement joins TRBV5-1 to TRBJ2-7, with 8 bases aligning to TRBD2. Germline lookup yields CDR1 SGHRS and CDR2 YFSETQ. There are 17 residues in the CDR3. J was trimmed by 2 bases and V by 1 base; bases with no gene match: 11. CDR3 DNA: TGCGCCAGCAGCTTGCCCCAGCGGGGGATTACAGCCTACGAGCAGTACTTC. It yields the protein CASSLPQRGITAYEQYF.

The J gene is TRBJ2-1, the V gene TRBV18; D call uncertain. Germline V gives CDR1 KGHSH, CDR2 LQKENI. This CDR3 comprises 13 residues. Trimming cost V 2 bases and J 4 bases, with 6 bases left between them. CDR3 in DNA: TGTGCCAGCTCACCATCCGTATACAATGAGCAGTTCTTC. Translated, it gives CASSPSVYNEQFF.

The genes are TRBV2 and TRBJ1-5; no reliable D call. Germline CDR1 is SNHLY and CDR2 is FYNNEI. The CDR3 covers 13 residues. V was clipped by 5 bases and J by 5 bases, with 10 bases between them. The DNA for the CDR3 is TGTGCCAGCAGTACAAGGGATTATCAGCCCCAGCATTTT. Its translation is CASSTRDYQPQHF.

This clone was observed a few times. The chain employs TRBV2 and TRBJ2-1; unclear D gene. CDR1 is SNHLY and CDR2 is FYNNEI in the germline V gene. This CDR3 is 12 amino acids long. V was clipped by 5 bases and J by 3 bases, with 5 bases between them. The CDR3: CASSQVYNEQFF. The CDR3 DNA reads as TGTGCCAGCAGTCAAGTCTACAATGAGCAGTTCTTC.

The chain has TRBV2 and TRBJ2-3; no clear D gene. The ends were cut back, 5 bases at V and 4 bases at J, with 4 bases in the middle. Germline V gene sequence: CDR1 SNHLY, CDR2 FYNNEI. The CDR3 covers 11 residues. The CDR3 DNA sequence: TGTGCCAGCAGTAAGGCAGATACGCAGTATTTT. Its translation is CASSKADTQYF.

This sequence joins TRBV2 and TRBJ1-5, with D uncertain. Germline-derived CDR1 and CDR2 are SNHLY and FYNNEI. This CDR3 contains 13 residues. V was trimmed by 4 bases and J by 5 bases, leaving 9 bases between them. This chain's CDR3 is CASSVRGDQPQHF. The DNA for the CDR3 is TGTGCCAGCAGTGTCCGGGGAGATCAGCCCCAGCATTTT.

The chain is built from TRBV4-2 and TRBJ2-5; TRBD1 is a possible D gene (5 bases). CDR1 is LGHNA, CDR2 YNFKEQ, per germline. Trimming removed 4 bases from V and 2 bases from J, with 11 bases in between. The CDR3 is made up of 14 amino acids. CDR3 amino acids: CASSPRQFQETQYF. CDR3 coding DNA: TGTGCCAGCAGCCCTCGACAGTTTCAAGAGACCCAGTACTTC.

The gene calls are TRBV4-2 and TRBJ1-2, with a tentative D call TRBD1 (5 bases). Trimming removed 0 bases at V and 7 bases at J, with 15 bases between. There are 15 residues in the CDR3. Germline V gene lookup returns CDR1 LGHNA and CDR2 YNFKEQ. CDR3 coding DNA: TGTGCCAGCAGCCAAGAGCCGGGACCCCTGGGTGGCTACACCTTC. It encodes CASSQEPGPLGGYTF.

This clone was seen a handful of times. V is TRBV29-1 and J is TRBJ2-1, with 12 bases matching TRBD2. With 6 bases clipped from V and 9 bases from J, the junction kept 9 bases outside the gene matches. The germline CDR1 and CDR2 sequences are SQVTM and ANQGSEA. The CDR3 consists of 14 residues. The CDR3 nucleotides read TGCAGCGTATACAGGACTAGCGGGGTGGGTGAGCAGTTCTTC. It specifies CSVYRTSGVGEQFF.

V usage is TRBV4-2 and J usage is TRBJ2-2; 8 nucleotides agree with TRBD2. The CDR3 runs to 17 residues. Germline-derived CDR1 and CDR2 are LGHNA and YNFKEQ. The ends lost 0 bases at V and 4 bases at J; junction bases unmatched: 7. CDR3 in amino acids: CASSQEVLAVGTGELFF. The DNA of the CDR3 is TGTGCCAGCAGCCAAGAGGTACTAGCGGTTGGCACCGGGGAGCTGTTTTTT.

The chain couples TRBV19 to TRBJ2-7, with D unclear. This CDR3 is 15 amino acids long. V was clipped by 3 bases and J by 0 bases, with 12 bases between them. The germline V gene has CDR1 LNHDA and CDR2 SQIVND (reference sequence). Here the CDR3 DNA reads TGTGCCAGTAGTATGACGCACAGTACCTCCTACGAGCAGTACTTC. This translates into CASSMTHSTSYEQYF.

The V gene is TRBV10-3, the J gene TRBJ1-2; D is ambiguous. V lost 6 bases and J lost 4, with 12 bases in between. Germline CDR1 ENHRY, CDR2 SYGVKD. The CDR3 covers 13 residues. The CDR3 here is CAIRPPSAYGYTF. The CDR3 region has the DNA TGTGCCATCAGACCCCCGAGCGCCTATGGCTACACCTTC.

This clone is a singleton in its sample. The chain recombines TRBV25-1 with TRBJ2-7; tentatively, D is TRBD2 (5 bases). Per the germline V gene, CDR1 is MGHDK and CDR2 is SYGVNS. Trimming shortened V by 9 bases and J by 6 bases, and 15 bases separated the two germline ends. CDR3 length: 12 residues. The CDR3 reads CASEGWFSEQYF. The CDR3 nucleotides read TGTGCCAGTGAGGGTTGGTTTTCCGAGCAGTACTTC.

The chain uses TRBV5-6 and TRBJ1-2; D possibly corresponds to TRBD1 (5 bases). Germline assignment: CDR1 SGHDT and CDR2 YYEEEE. V was pared by 6 bases and J by 4 bases, with 22 bases between. The CDR3 length is 16 residues. The DNA for the CDR3 is TGTGCCAGCACCCGGACCAGAGGTAGGGGCTTCTATGGCTACACCTTC. This gives the protein CASTRTRGRGFYGYTF. The full variable domain, in which reference TRBV5-6 and TRBJ1-2 provide the parts outside the CDR3, is DAGVTQSPTHLIKTRGQQVTLRCSPKSGHDTVSWYQQALGQGPQFIFQYYEEEERQRGNFPDRFSGHQFPNYSSELNVNALLLGDSALYLCASTRTRGRGFYGYTFGSGTRLTVV.

The chain uses TRBV29-1 and TRBJ1-1, with D uncertain. The germline CDR1 and CDR2 sequences are SQVTM and ANQGSEA. This CDR3 spans 11 amino acids. Trimming shortened V by 5 bases and J by 1 base, and 5 bases separated the two germline ends. The CDR3 DNA is TGCAGCGTTAAGCAGAACACTGAAGCTTTCTTT. This gives the protein CSVKQNTEAFF.

This clone has more than one count but fewer than ten. This chain connects TRBV4-1 to TRBJ2-7; 7 bases map to TRBD1. The trim removed 4 bases at V and 5 bases at J, leaving 8 bases unmatched. The germline V gene encodes CDR1 MGHRA and CDR2 YSYEKL. This CDR3 has 14 residues. Here the CDR3 reads CASSRDRQGHEQYF. The DNA of the CDR3 is TGCGCCAGCAGCCGAGACCGACAGGGCCACGAGCAGTACTTC.

This sequence joins TRBV27 and TRBJ2-5; D may be TRBD1 (5 bases). V lost 3 bases and J lost 9, with 17 bases in between. The CDR3 is made up of 14 amino acids. CDR1 and CDR2 from the germline V gene are MNHEY and SMNVEV (reference sequence). CDR3 sequence reads: CASSFTGTESAQYF. CDR3 in DNA: TGTGCCAGCAGTTTCACAGGAACCGAGAGTGCCCAGTACTTC.

This clone was seen only a few times. This sequence joins TRBV25-1 and TRBJ1-1; D unresolved. The CDR3 loop spans 14 amino acids. Germline loops: CDR1 MGHDK, CDR2 SYGVNS. V dropped 1 base and J dropped 5 bases, with 11 bases sitting between them. The CDR3 loop reads CASSESPGRTEAFF. In DNA, the CDR3 is TGTGCCAGCAGTGAATCCCCCGGGAGGACTGAAGCTTTCTTT.

This sequence joins TRBV5-1 and TRBJ1-1; D not certain. Per germline, CDR1 SGHRS and CDR2 YFSETQ. V was trimmed by 4 bases and J by 1 base, leaving 8 bases between them. This CDR3 region has 13 residues. DNA of the CDR3: TGCGCCAGCAGCGTATTGGCGAACACTGAAGCTTTCTTT. It is translated as CASSVLANTEAFF. Full variable domain (remainder filled in from reference TRBV5-1 and TRBJ1-1): KAGVTQTPRYLIKTRGQQVTLSCSPISGHRSVSWYQQTPGQGLQFLFEYFSETQRNKGNFPGRFSGRQFSNSRSEMNVSTLELGDSALYLCASSVLANTEAFFGQGTRLTVV.